This paragraph covers one T cell receptor (beta chain) sequence. This record comes from a study of T cell responses to AZD1222 COVID-19 vaccine. Per the germline V gene, CDR1 is LGHDT and CDR2 is YNNKEL (reference sequence). The V segment lost 4 bases and the J segment 8 bases; nucleotides outside the gene matches: 7. There are 13 residues in the CDR3. The assay was immunoSEQ multiplex PCR, and TCRdb's table has in-frame clones only and misses some. The top ten hold about 8.9% of the sample, which has roughly 150,000 clones, more than 75% seen once. The sequence derives from an adult who received the AZD1222 COVID-19 vaccine. Sequenced here: peripheral blood, sampled 28 days after the second AZD1222 dose. The chain is built from TRBV3-1 (or the pseudogene TRBV3-2) and TRBJ2-7, with TRBD1 matching 8 bases. This CDR3 reads CASSRQGAIKQYF. The CDR3 bases are TGTGCCAGCAGCCGGCAGGGGGCGATCAAGCAGTACTTC.